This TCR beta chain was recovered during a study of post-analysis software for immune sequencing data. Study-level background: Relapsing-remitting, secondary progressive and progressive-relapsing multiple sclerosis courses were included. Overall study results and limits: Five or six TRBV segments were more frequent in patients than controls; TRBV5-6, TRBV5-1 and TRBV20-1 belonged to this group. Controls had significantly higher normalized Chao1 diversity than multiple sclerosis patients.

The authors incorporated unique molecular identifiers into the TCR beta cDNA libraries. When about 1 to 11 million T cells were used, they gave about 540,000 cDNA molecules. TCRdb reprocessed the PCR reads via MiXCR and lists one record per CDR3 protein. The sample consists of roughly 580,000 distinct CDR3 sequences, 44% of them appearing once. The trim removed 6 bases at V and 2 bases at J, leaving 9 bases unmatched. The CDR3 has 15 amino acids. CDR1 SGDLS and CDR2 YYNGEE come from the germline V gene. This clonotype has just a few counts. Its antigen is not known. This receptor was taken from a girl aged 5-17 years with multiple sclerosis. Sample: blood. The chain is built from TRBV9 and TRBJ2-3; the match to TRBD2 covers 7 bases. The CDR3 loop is CASNGLAEPTDTQYF. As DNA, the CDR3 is TGTGCCAGCAATGGGCTAGCGGAACCCACAGATACGCAGTATTTT.